The 27 T cell receptor beta chains below all came from one sample that was sequenced in a study of blood T cells in healthy people across ages. Primers used in a second PCR of about 6 to 11 cycles were a sample-barcoded 5' primer and a J-beta primer mix. TCRdb re-derived calls from the 5' RACE reads in MiXCR, one entry per CDR3 protein. The repertoire has about 1 million distinct CDR3 sequences, under 45% of them found once; the top ten carry about 20%. What was sequenced was blood. These receptor sequences come from a woman aged 55-70 years in good health.

This rearrangement joins TRBV28 to TRBJ2-7; 7 nucleotides agree with TRBD1. CDR3 length: 14 residues. After removal of 8 bases from V and 0 bases from J, the junction contained 7 bases not matched to a gene. From germline, CDR1 is MDHEN and CDR2 SYDVKM. CDR3 protein: CASGETGSSYEQYF. CDR3 coding DNA: TGTGCCAGCGGGGAGACAGGGTCCTCCTACGAGCAGTACTTC.

The V gene is TRBV27, the J gene TRBJ2-1; maybe TRBD2 (5 bases). V was shortened by 0 bases and J by 6 bases, with 18 bases between the two germline ends. Germline assignment: CDR1 MNHEY and CDR2 SMNVEV (reference sequence). CDR3 length: 17 residues. The CDR3 region has the DNA TGTGCCAGCAGTTTATCGAGGGAGCAACGGGTAGGCAATGAGCAGTTCTTC. Residues: CASSLSREQRVGNEQFF.

The chain is built from TRBV7-2 and TRBJ1-1; TRBD1 might be the D (5 bases). V lost 3 bases and J lost 5, with 10 bases in between. The CDR3 covers 13 residues. Per the germline V gene, CDR1 is SGHTA and CDR2 is FQGNSA. The chain's CDR3 is CASSFGAGTEAFF. The CDR3 nucleotides read TGTGCCAGCAGCTTCGGGGCGGGGACTGAAGCTTTCTTT.

This clonotype was observed at least ten times. J is TRBJ2-1 and V is TRBV20-1, with 9 bases identical to TRBD2. Per germline, CDR1 DFQATT and CDR2 SNEGSKA (reference sequence). J gave up 7 bases and V 3 bases, and 7 bases lay outside the gene matches. The CDR3 spans 14 residues. CDR3 protein: CSASRSGRGNEQFF. CDR3 nucleotide sequence: TGCAGTGCTAGCCGTAGCGGGAGAGGTAATGAGCAGTTCTTC.

This chain's CDR3 is CASRGDRGHVGELFF. The DNA of the CDR3 is TGTGCCAGCAGGGGGGACAGGGGGCATGTCGGGGAGCTGTTTTTT. V gene TRBV2 combines with J gene TRBJ2-2; TRBD1 matches at 12 bases. Germline loops: CDR1 SNHLY, CDR2 FYNNEI. The CDR3 length is 15 residues. The V and J ends lost 6 bases and 7 bases, in that order; junction bases with no gene match: 6.

The chain couples TRBV28 to TRBJ2-3; 7 nucleotides align to TRBD1. V lost 10 bases to trimming and J lost 2 bases; unmatched junction nucleotides: 24. CDR3 size: 19 residues. The germline V gene encodes CDR1 MDHEN and CDR2 SYDVKM. CDR3 protein: CATRKRSGQLTANTDTQYF. In DNA form, the CDR3 reads TGTGCCACCCGGAAGCGATCGGGACAGCTCACCGCCAACACAGATACGCAGTATTTT.

This clonotype was seen a few times. The chain links TRBV6-5 to TRBJ1-2; possibly TRBD1 for D (5 bases). V lost 10 bases to trimming and J lost 6 bases, with 21 bases between them. Germline CDR1 and CDR2: MNHEY and SVGAGI. CDR3 length: 14 residues. CDR3 sequence (DNA): TGTGCCATCCGTAGTAGTGGGGGAATGGATGGCTACACCTTC. Amino acids: CAIRSSGGMDGYTF.

This clonotype was recorded a few times. V usage is TRBV3-1 and J usage is TRBJ1-2; TRBD1 might be the D (5 bases). The germline gives CDR1 LGHDT, CDR2 YNNKEL (reference sequence). The CDR3 is 12 residues long. V lost 1 base to trimming and J lost 5 bases, with 5 bases between them. The CDR3: CASSQGQYGYTF. The CDR3 DNA is TGTGCCAGCAGCCAAGGACAGTATGGCTACACCTTC. The variable domain in full, completed from reference TRBV3-1 and TRBJ1-2, reads DTAVSQTPKYLVTQMGNDKSIKCEQNLGHDTMYWYKQDSKKFLKIMFSYNNKELIINETVPNRFSPKSPDKAHLNLHINSLELGDSAVYFCASSQGQYGYTFGSGTRLTVV.

This chain uses TRBV27 with TRBJ1-2; no clear D. CDR1 is MNHEY and CDR2 is SMNVEV in the germline V gene (reference sequence). Trimming removed 2 bases at V and 5 bases at J, with 6 bases between. This CDR3 contains 12 residues. DNA of the CDR3: TGTGCCAGCAGTTTAAAAGAATATGGCTACACCTTC. Protein sequence: CASSLKEYGYTF.

The chain's CDR3 is CASSAQRQGAIYGYTF. CDR3 DNA: TGTGCCAGCAGTGCTCAACGGCAGGGGGCGATATACGGCTACACCTTC. V gene TRBV2 combines with J gene TRBJ1-2; 8 bases match TRBD1. V trimming: 4 bases; J trimming: 8 bases; junction bases outside the gene matches: 15. This CDR3 is 16 amino acids long. Per germline, CDR1 SNHLY and CDR2 FYNNEI.

This chain links TRBV7-9 with TRBJ2-4; 9 bases map to TRBD2. The ends lost 3 bases at V and 1 base at J; junction bases unmatched: 4. Germline CDR1 SEHNR, CDR2 FQNEAQ (reference sequence). The CDR3 sequence is 16 residues long. CDR3 coding DNA: TGTGCCAGCAGCTTTTGTGCGGGAGGGGCCAAAAACATTCAGTACTTC. As protein: CASSFCAGGAKNIQYF.

This clonotype was recorded a few times. This chain uses TRBV12-3 or TRBV12-4 with TRBJ2-7, with TRBD2 identical over 7 bases. V was clipped by 6 bases and J by 6 bases; unmatched bases: 5. The CDR3 extends over 12 amino acids. CDR3 bases: TGTGCCAGCAGCGGGGGGTTGGGCGAGCAGTACTTC. As protein: CASSGGLGEQYF.

V is TRBV6-5 and J is TRBJ2-5; either TRBD1 or TRBD2 may supply D (5 bases each). TRBJ2-7 matches the DNA end more closely, so the J call is doubtful. The CDR3 sequence is 14 residues long. The germline CDR1 and CDR2 sequences are MNHEY and SVGAGI. The CDR3 loop reads CASSVRRDGYEQYF. The CDR3, as DNA: TGTGCCAGCAGTGTCCGCCGGGACGGCTACGAGCAGTACTTC.

J is TRBJ2-7 and V is TRBV27; 9 bases map to TRBD2. Trimming at V came to 4 bases and at J to 2 bases, leaving 12 bases not matched to a gene. CDR3 length equals 17 residues. Looked up from germline, CDR1 is MNHEY and CDR2 is SMNVEV (reference sequence). The CDR3 DNA is TGTGCCAGCAGTTCGTTTAGGGGGGTAGCGGGAGCCTACGAGCAGTACTTC. This encodes CASSSFRGVAGAYEQYF.

The sample holds a few counts of this clonotype. This chain links TRBV5-6 with TRBJ2-1, with unresolved D. Trimming took 0 bases from V and 0 from J, leaving 13 bases between them. CDR3 length equals 17 residues. Per germline, CDR1 SGHDT and CDR2 YYEEEE. DNA for the CDR3: TGTGCCAGCAGCTTGGCCAGGTCCCGGAGCTCCTACAATGAGCAGTTCTTC. Its protein product is CASSLARSRSSYNEQFF. Full variable domain (missing parts from reference TRBV5-6 and TRBJ2-1): DAGVTQSPTHLIKTRGQQVTLRCSPKSGHDTVSWYQQALGQGPQFIFQYYEEEERQRGNFPDRFSGHQFPNYSSELNVNALLLGDSALYLCASSLARSRSSYNEQFFGPGTRLTVL.

CDR3 loop: CASSLPRGVRDSGANVLTF. Here the CDR3 DNA reads TGTGCCAGCAGTTTACCACGGGGCGTCAGGGACTCTGGGGCCAACGTCCTGACTTTC. The chain uses TRBV28 and TRBJ2-6; tentatively, D is TRBD1 or TRBD2 (5 bases each). Germline CDR1 is MDHEN and CDR2 is SYDVKM. This CDR3 comprises 19 residues. Trimming cost V 2 bases and J 0 bases, with 17 bases left between them.

This chain connects TRBV5-1 to TRBJ2-2, with 9 bases that match TRBD1. Trimming at V came to 5 bases and at J to 2 bases, leaving 7 bases not matched to a gene. Germline CDR1 SGHRS, CDR2 YFSETQ. The CDR3 length is 16 residues. CDR3 DNA sequence: TGCGCCAGCAGTCACAGGGGGCGCGAAAACACCGGGGAGCTGTTTTTT. Protein: CASSHRGRENTGELFF.

The chain carries TRBV20-1 and TRBJ2-7; 10 nucleotides match TRBD2. The CDR3 has 14 amino acids. Looked up from germline, CDR1 is DFQATT and CDR2 is SNEGSKA (reference sequence). V gave up 5 bases and J gave up 3 bases; unmatched junction bases: 7. Here the CDR3 reads CSAPGASGSYEQYF. CDR3 nucleotides: TGCAGTGCTCCCGGTGCTAGCGGGAGCTACGAGCAGTACTTC.

For this clonotype: At one boundary the junction diverges from the germline segment, which might be a read error. The J gene is TRBJ2-5, the V gene TRBV12-3 or TRBV12-4; either TRBD1 or TRBD2 may supply D (5 bases each). The CDR3 contains 12 residues. CDR3: CASSPGTPTRYF. The CDR3 bases are TGTGCCAGCAGTCCCGGGACGCCGACCCGGTACTTC.

In its sample, this clonotype was seen a few times. The J gene is TRBJ2-7, the V gene TRBV18; 10 bases fit TRBD2. The junction had 5 bases not matched to a gene; V was cut back by 2 bases and J by 1 base. The CDR3 contains 16 residues. Germline lookup yields CDR1 KGHSH and CDR2 LQKENI. CDR3 loop: CASSPGTSARSYEQYF. In nucleotides, the CDR3 is TGTGCCAGCTCACCAGGGACTAGCGCACGTTCCTACGAGCAGTACTTC.

The genes are TRBV25-1 and TRBJ1-5; D may be TRBD1 (6 bases). Trimming cost V 9 bases and J 4 bases, with 7 bases left between them. The CDR3 sequence is 11 residues long. Germline V lookup: CDR1 MGHDK, CDR2 SYGVNS. Written as DNA, the CDR3 is TGTGCCAGTGGGACAAATCAGCCCCAGCATTTT. Protein sequence: CASGTNQPQHF.

This clonotype has a handful of counts. This may be a read error, as it is one base from a much larger clone. This chain links TRBV18 with TRBJ2-7; 8 bases match TRBD1. J was trimmed by 5 bases and V by 8 bases; bases with no gene match: 8. Germline-derived CDR1 and CDR2 are KGHSH and LQKENI. The CDR3 is 13 amino acids. The CDR3 here is CASVETGAHEQYF. The CDR3 DNA reads as TGTGCCAGCGTAGAGACAGGGGCCCACGAGCAGTACTTC.

As for this clonotype: This may be a read error, as it is one base from a much larger clone. This chain's CDR3 is CASGDGGSYEQYF. For the CDR3, the DNA is TGCGCCAGCGGCGATGGAGGTTCCTACGAGCAGTACTTC. The chain employs TRBV5-1 and TRBJ2-7; a weak D match, TRBD2 (5 bases). The CDR3 is 13 residues long. Germline assignment: CDR1 SGHRS and CDR2 YFSETQ. Between the trimmed V and J ends, which lost 7 bases and 1 base, there was a span of 12 bases. The entire variable domain, with the rest obtained from reference TRBV5-1 and TRBJ2-7, is as follows: KAGVTQTPRYLIKTRGQQVTLSCSPISGHRSVSWYQQTPGQGLQFLFEYFSETQRNKGNFPGRFSGRQFSNSRSEMNVSTLELGDSALYLCASGDGGSYEQYFGPGTRLTVT.

The sample holds a few counts of this clonotype. The gene calls are TRBV9 and TRBJ2-3; unclear D gene. The CDR3 consists of 15 residues. Germline V CDR1 and CDR2: SGDLS, YYNGEE. Trimming pared 0 bases from V and 0 bases from J, leaving 8 bases between. CDR3 sequence (DNA): TGTGCCAGCAGCGTAGGACTCTCTAGCACAGATACGCAGTATTTT. Protein sequence: CASSVGLSSTDTQYF.

This clonotype has only one observation. The chain has TRBV6-1 and TRBJ1-2; no firm D call. CDR1 is MNHNS, CDR2 SASEGT, per germline. V lost 6 bases and J 4 bases, leaving 9 bases between the germline ends. This CDR3 region has 12 residues. This chain's CDR3 is CASRERVYGYTF. CDR3 nucleotide sequence: TGTGCCAGCAGGGAAAGAGTCTATGGCTACACCTTC.

The V gene is TRBV24-1, the J gene TRBJ1-5, with D maybe TRBD1 (6 bases). V lost 2 bases and J 6 bases, leaving 16 bases between the germline ends. CDR3 length: 16 amino acids. Germline V gives CDR1 KGHDR, CDR2 SFDVKD. CDR3 nucleotides: TGTGCCACCAGTGATTCCGGACAGTCTTGGAGTCAGCCCCAGCATTTT. This sequence encodes CATSDSGQSWSQPQHF.

This clonotype was seen a handful of times. The chain joins TRBV10-3 to TRBJ2-7; D not resolved. The CDR3 is made up of 13 amino acids. Germline CDR1 reads ENHRY; CDR2 reads SYGVKD. Trimming took 2 bases from V and 2 from J, leaving 7 bases between them. Here the CDR3 DNA reads TGTGCCATCAGTGAGCCTAGTCCCTACGAGCAGTACTTC. Protein sequence: CAISEPSPYEQYF.